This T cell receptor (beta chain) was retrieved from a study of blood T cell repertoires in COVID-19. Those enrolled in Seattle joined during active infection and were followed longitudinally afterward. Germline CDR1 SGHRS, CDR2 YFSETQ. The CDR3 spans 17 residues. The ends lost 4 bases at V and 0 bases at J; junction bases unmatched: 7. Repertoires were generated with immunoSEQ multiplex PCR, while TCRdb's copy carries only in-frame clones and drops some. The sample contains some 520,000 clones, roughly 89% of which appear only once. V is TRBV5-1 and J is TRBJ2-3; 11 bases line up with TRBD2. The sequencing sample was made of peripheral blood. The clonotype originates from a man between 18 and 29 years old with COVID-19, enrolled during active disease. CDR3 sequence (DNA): TGCGCCAGCAGCACCGGGACTAGCGGAGTTAGCACAGATACGCAGTATTTT. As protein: CASSTGTSGVSTDTQYF.